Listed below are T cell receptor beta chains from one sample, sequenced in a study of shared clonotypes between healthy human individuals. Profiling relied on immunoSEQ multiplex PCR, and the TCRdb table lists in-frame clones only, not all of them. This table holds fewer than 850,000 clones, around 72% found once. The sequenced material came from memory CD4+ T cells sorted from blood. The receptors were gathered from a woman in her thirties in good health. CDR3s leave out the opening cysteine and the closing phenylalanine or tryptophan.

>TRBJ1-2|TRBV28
ASSGSSYGYT
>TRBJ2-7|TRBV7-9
ASSLTLSSSYEQY
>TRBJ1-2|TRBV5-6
ASRGVTGGYGYT
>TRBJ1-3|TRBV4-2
ASSRDTGPSGNTIY
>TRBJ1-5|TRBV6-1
ASSAGTGNQPQH
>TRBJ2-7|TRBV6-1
ASKIGQSPVFEQY
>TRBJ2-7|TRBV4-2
ASSQGLWDSGYEQY
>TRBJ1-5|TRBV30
AWSPSPQPQH
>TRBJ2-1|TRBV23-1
ASSQSGSLRASSYNEQF
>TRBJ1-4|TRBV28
ASSPQGLGLF
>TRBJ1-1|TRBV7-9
ASSSDRQGPYTEAF
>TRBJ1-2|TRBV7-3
ASSSGQGAAYGYT
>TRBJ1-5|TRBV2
ASGKDSNQPQH
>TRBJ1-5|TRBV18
ASSPSTGENQPQH
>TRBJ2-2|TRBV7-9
ASSQRESGELF
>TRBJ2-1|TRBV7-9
ASSSHSGGPYNEQF
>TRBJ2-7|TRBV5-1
ASSITGLAYEQY
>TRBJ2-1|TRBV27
ASSASGLGRGEQF
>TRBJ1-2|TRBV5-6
ASSPNPDAGNYGYT
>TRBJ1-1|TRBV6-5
ASRKGVMNTEAF
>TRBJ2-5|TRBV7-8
ASSLAWGETQY
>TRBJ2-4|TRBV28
ASSPTVVDRAAKNIQY
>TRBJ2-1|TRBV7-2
ASSTGTYNEQF
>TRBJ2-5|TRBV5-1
ASSFGGGPGETQY
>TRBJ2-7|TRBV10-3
AISSSYEQY
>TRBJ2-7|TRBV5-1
ASSRGTGVDEQY
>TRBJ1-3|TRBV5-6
ASSLVAGDSGNTIY
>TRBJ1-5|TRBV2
ASKGRGGSQPQH
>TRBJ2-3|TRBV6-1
ASSIGTDTQY
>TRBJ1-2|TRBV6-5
ASSSLRGRGYGYT
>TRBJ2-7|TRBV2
ASTGRGSEQY
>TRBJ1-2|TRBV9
ASSVDNNYGYT
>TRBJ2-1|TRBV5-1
ASSLAGGLLGEQF
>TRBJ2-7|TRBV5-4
ASSIPQGPYEQY
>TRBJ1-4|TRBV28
ASSKGQGTTNEKLF
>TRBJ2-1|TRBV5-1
ASSPDQPLYNEQF